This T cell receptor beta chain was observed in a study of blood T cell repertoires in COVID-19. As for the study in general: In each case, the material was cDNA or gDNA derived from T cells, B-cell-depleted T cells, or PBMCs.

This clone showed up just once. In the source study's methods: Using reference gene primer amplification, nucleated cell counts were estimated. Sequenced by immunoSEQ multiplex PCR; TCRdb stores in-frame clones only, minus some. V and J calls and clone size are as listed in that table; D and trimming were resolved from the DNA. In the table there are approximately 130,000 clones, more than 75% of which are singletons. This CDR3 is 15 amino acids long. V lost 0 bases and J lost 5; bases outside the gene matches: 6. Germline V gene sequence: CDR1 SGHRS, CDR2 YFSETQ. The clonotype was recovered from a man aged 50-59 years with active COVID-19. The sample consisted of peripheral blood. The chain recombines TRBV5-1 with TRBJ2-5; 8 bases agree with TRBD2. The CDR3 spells CASSLGAGGKETQYF. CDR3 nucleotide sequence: TGCGCCAGCAGCTTGGGTGCGGGGGGCAAGGAGACCCAGTACTTC. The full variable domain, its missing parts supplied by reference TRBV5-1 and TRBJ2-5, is KAGVTQTPRYLIKTRGQQVTLSCSPISGHRSVSWYQQTPGQGLQFLFEYFSETQRNKGNFPGRFSGRQFSNSRSEMNVSTLELGDSALYLCASSLGAGGKETQYFGPGTRLLVL.